The clone carrying this T cell receptor beta chain came up a few times. Antigen specificity is unknown. CDR1 LGHNA and CDR2 YSLEER come from the germline V gene. CDR3 length: 15 residues. J gave up 6 bases and V 1 base, and 5 bases lay outside the gene matches. Central memory, naive, regulatory and stem cell-like memory CD4+ cells were sorted by CD45RO/CCR7/CD25/CD127/CD95/CD27. These data are taken from a study of beta chain features in type 1 diabetes. As every portion of the isolated RNA was reverse transcribed, the sequencing read expressed TCRB transcripts. Here immunoSEQ multiplex PCR was the method, and the copy in TCRdb shows in-frame clones only, minus some. This sample has 680,000 or so clones, with roughly 15% found just once. Study results and caveats: Whatever favoring of shorter templates PCR might show would apply equally to patients and controls. Within each of all four CD4+ subsets, Type 1 diabetes patients had TCRB CDR3s that were moderately but significantly shorter.

Material for sequencing was naive CD4+ T cells from blood. The genes are TRBV4-3 and TRBJ2-1; the match to TRBD1 covers 8 bases. This TCR came from a man younger than 35 in good health. This chain's CDR3 is CASSQADRDSNEQFF. The DNA of the CDR3 is TGCGCCAGCAGCCAAGCGGACAGGGATAGCAATGAGCAGTTCTTC.